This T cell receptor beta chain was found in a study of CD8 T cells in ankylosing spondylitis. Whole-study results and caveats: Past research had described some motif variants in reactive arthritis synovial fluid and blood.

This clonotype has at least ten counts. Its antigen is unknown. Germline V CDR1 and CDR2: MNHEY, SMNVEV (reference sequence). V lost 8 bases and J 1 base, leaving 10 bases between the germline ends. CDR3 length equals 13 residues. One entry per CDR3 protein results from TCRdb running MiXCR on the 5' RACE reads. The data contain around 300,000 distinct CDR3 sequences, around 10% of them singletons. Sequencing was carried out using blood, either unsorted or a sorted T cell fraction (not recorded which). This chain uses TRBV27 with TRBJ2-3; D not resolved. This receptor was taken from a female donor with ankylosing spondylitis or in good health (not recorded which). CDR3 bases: TGTGCCAGCTTGGGGATGCGCACAGATACGCAGTATTTT. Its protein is CASLGMRTDTQYF.